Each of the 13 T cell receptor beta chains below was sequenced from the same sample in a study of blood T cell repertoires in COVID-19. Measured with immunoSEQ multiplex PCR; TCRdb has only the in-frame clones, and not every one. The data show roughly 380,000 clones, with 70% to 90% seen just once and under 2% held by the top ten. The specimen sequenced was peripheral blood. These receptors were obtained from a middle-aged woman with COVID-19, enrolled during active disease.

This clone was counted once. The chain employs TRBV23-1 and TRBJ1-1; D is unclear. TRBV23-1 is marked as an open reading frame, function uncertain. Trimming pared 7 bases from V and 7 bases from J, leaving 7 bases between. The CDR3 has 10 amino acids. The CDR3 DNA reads TGCGCCAGCATACAGAATGAAGCTTTCTTT. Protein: CASIQNEAFF.

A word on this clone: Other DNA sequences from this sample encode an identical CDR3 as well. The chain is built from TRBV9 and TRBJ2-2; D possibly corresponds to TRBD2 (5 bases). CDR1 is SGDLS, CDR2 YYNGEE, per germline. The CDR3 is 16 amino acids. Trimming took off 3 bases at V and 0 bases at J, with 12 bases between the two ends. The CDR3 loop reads CASSDQDFPNTGELFF. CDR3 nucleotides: TGTGCCAGCAGCGATCAGGACTTTCCGAACACCGGGGAGCTGTTTTTT.

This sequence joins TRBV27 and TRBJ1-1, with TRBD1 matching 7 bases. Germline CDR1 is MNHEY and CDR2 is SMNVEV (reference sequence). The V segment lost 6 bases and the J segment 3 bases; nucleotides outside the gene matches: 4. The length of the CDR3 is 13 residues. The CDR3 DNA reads TGTGCCAGCAGCCGACAGGGCCACACTGAAGCTTTCTTT. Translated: CASSRQGHTEAFF.

CDR3 amino acids: CASSIAGTANEKLFF. Here the CDR3 DNA reads TGTGCCAGCAGTATTGCCGGGACAGCTAATGAAAAACTGTTTTTT. The chain couples TRBV28 to TRBJ1-4; 7 positions match TRBD1. The germline gives CDR1 MDHEN, CDR2 SYDVKM. This CDR3 contains 15 residues. With 5 bases clipped from V and 3 bases from J, the junction kept 6 bases outside the gene matches. The full variable domain, its missing parts supplied by reference TRBV28 and TRBJ1-4, is DVKVTQSSRYLVKRTGEKVFLECVQDMDHENMFWYRQDPGLGLRLIYFSYDVKMKEKGDIPEGYSVSREKKERFSLILESASTNQTSMYLCASSIAGTANEKLFFGSGTQLSVL.

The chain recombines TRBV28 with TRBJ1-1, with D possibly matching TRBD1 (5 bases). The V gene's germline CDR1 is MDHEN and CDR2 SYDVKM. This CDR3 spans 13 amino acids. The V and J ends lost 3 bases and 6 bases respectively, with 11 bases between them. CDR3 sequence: CASSFSRAAEAFF. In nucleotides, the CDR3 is TGTGCCAGCAGTTTCTCCAGGGCCGCTGAAGCTTTCTTT.

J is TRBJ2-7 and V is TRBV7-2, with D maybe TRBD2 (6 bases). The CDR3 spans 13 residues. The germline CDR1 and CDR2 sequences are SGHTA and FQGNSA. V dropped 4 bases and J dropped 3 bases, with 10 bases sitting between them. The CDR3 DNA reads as TGTGCCAGCAGCTCCCTAGCGAGCTACGAGCAGTACTTC. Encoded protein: CASSSLASYEQYF.

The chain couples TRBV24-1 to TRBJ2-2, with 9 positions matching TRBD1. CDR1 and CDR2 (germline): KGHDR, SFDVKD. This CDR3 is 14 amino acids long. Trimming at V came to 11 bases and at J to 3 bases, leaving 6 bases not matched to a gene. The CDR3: CASNTGGDTGELFF. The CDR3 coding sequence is TGTGCCAGCAATACAGGGGGCGACACCGGGGAGCTGTTTTTT.

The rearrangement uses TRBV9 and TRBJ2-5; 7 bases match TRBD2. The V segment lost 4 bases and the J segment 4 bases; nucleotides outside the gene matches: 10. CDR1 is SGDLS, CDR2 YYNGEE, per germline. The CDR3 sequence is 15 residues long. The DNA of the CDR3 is TGTGCCAGCAGCTTTAGCGGGCTAATTCGAGAGACCCAGTACTTC. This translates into CASSFSGLIRETQYF.

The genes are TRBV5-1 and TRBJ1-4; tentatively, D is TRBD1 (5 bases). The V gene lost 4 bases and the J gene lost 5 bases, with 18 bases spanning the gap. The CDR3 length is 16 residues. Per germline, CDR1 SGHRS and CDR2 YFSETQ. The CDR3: CASSPLSGISNEKLFF. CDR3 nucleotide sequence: TGCGCCAGCAGCCCTCTATCAGGGATAAGCAATGAAAAACTGTTTTTT.

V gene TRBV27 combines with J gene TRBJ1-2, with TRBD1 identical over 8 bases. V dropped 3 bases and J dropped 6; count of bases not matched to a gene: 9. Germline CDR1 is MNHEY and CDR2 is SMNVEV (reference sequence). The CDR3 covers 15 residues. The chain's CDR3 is CASSFRPGGANGYTF. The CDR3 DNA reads TGTGCCAGCAGTTTTCGACCAGGGGGCGCGAATGGCTACACCTTC.

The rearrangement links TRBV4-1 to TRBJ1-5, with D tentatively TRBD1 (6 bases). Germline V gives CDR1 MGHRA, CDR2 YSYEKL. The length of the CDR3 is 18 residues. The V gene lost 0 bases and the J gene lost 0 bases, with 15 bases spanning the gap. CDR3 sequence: CASSQDKGKGGSNQPQHF. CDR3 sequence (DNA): TGCGCCAGCAGCCAAGATAAAGGAAAAGGGGGTAGCAATCAGCCCCAGCATTTT.

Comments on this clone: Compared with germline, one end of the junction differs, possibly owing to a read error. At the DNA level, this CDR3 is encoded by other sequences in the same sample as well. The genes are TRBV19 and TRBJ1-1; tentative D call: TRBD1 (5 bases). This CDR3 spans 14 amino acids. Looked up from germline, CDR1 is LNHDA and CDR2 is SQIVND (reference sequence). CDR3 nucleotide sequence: TGCGCCAGTAGGCTAGGGGATCGGGACACTGAAGCTTTCTTT. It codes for CASRLGDRDTEAFF.

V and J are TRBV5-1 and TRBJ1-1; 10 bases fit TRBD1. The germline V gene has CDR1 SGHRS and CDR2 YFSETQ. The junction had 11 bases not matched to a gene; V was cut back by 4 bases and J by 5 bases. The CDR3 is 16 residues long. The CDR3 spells CASSPRQGAGGTEAFF. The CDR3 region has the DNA TGCGCCAGCAGCCCCCGACAGGGGGCGGGTGGGACTGAAGCTTTCTTT.